This T cell receptor (beta chain) was observed in a study of a mutant IDH1 vaccine in newly diagnosed glioma. Study in general: Most patients had received both radiotherapy and temozolomide, the prior options being radiotherapy, temozolomide, or both.

CDR1 and CDR2 (germline): LNHNV, YYDKDF (reference sequence). This CDR3 contains 14 residues. Trimming left V 2 bases short and J 8 bases short, with 15 bases between. TCRdb keeps only in-frame clones here, not all; method: immunoSEQ multiplex PCR. Of around 89,000 clones in the sample, under 90% were seen once. This clone was observed a single time. As to time point: baseline, week 1 (first vaccination visit). Indicated treatment: pre-vaccination baseline after standard-of-care therapy. This TCR came from a woman in her forties or fifties with glioma. The genes are TRBV15 and TRBJ1-2; maybe TRBD1 (6 bases). The sample here was PBMCs, taken from a glioma patient treated with radiotherapy, temozolomide or both. The CDR3 is CATSRPLEGGGYTF. The CDR3 bases are TGTGCCACCAGCAGACCCCTGGAAGGGGGAGGCTACACCTTC.